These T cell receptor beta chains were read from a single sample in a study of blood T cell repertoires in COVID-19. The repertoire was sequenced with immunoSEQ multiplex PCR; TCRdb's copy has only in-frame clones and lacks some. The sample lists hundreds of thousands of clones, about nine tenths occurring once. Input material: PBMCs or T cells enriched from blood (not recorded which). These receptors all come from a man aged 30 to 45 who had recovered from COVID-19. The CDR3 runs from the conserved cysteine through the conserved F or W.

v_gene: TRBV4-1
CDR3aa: CASSRAGQGGINYGYTF

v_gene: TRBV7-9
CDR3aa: CASSLGHSKGYGYTF

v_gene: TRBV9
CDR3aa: CASSAVAGANEQFF

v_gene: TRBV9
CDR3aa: CASSAISGTGTHTDTQYF

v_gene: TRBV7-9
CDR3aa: CAGQSDLPSTDTQYF

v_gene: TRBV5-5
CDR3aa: CASSLAGTGTYNEQFF

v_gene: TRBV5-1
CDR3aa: CASSSDRAGELFF

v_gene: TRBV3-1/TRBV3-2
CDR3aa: CASSHPGGHTDTQYF

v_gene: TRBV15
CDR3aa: CATSRPGQAPNSTF

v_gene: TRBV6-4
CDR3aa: CASSDSGGGAPYEQFF

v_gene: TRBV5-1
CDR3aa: CASRQSTSGVDTQYF

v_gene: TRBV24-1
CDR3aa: CATSDTTGSNQPQHF

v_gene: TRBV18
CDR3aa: CASSPGQTTEAFF

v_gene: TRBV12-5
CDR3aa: CASGLTRRTNTEAFF

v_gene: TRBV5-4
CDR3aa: CASSSDPVDYYGYTF

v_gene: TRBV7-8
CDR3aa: CASSLPLAFGDTQYF

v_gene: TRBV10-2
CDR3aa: CASSESIAGYETQYF

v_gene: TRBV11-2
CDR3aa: CASSLTAQGEAFF

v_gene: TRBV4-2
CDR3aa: CASSPAGIYTMNTEAFF

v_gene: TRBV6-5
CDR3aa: CASGLAGQETQYF

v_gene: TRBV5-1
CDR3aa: CASSLTTGSVTGELFF

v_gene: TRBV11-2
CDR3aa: CASSLDMSSGRRFF

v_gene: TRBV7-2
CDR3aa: CASSRDRSSYEQYF

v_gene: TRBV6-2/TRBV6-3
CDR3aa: CASSYLRGDRGNEQFF

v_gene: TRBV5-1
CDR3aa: CASSLRPQGQGIYEQYF

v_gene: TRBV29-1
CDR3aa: CSAGTVDQPQHF

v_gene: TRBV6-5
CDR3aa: CASSYGWGLGTEAFF

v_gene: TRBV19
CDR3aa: CASSASPGTSVPTQYF

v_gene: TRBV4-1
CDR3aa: CASSQESGTQYF

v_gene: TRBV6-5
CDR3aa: CASSGGQRSNTEAFF

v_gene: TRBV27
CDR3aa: CASSPRSIAGGSAGYEQYF

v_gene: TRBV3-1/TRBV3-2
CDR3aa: CASSLRRGVADTQYF

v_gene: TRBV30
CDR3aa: CAWSPGSYGYTF

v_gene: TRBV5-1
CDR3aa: CASSPTGERNEKLFF

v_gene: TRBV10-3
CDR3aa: CAISRTGMETQYF

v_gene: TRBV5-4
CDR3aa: CASSSGTGGLYGYTF

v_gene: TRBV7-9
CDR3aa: CASSSAGDRTPLGYEQYF

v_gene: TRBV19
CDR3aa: CASSIGTALAYEQYF

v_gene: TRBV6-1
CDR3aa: CASSDARSYGYTF

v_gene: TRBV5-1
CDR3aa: CASSLITGAWNTEAFF

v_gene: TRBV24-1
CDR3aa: CATSDGGSNQPQHF